The clone carrying this T cell receptor beta chain was seen a handful of times. Its antigen is as yet unknown. This record comes from a study of CD8 T cells in ankylosing spondylitis. Overall study findings and caveats: Relatively scarce in peripheral blood, disease-linked clones were CD8+. Apparently characteristic of ankylosing spondylitis blood was a TCR beta motif (about eight highly homologous variants). As reported, disease-linked clones showed significant enrichment in matched ankylosing spondylitis synovial fluid.

Germline loops: CDR1 SNHLY, CDR2 FYNNEI. The CDR3 has 13 residues. The V gene end was trimmed by 8 bases and the J gene end by 2 bases; junction bases not matched to a gene: 3. TCR beta libraries were made by quantitative 5'-RACE with molecular barcodes. A single record per CDR3 protein comes from TCRdb applying MiXCR to the 5' RACE reads. The sample has 100,000 to 150,000 distinct CDR3 sequences, approximately 10% seen once. The TCR was taken from a female donor with ankylosing spondylitis or in good health (not recorded which). The sample consisted of blood, either unsorted or a sorted T cell fraction (not recorded which). The gene calls are TRBV2 and TRBJ2-7; 10 bases are shared with TRBD1. This CDR3 reads CASGGTGAYEQYF. The CDR3, as DNA: TGTGCCAGCGGGGGGACAGGGGCCTACGAGCAGTACTTC.